This T cell receptor (beta chain) was profiled in a study of T cells in Graves' hyperthyroidism and ophthalmopathy. Remarks on this clonotype: The junction departs from germline at one end; a sequencing error may be responsible.

Using less than 12 ml of fresh peripheral blood, PBMCs were prepared. TCR beta CDR3 sequences were amplified from RNA transcripts. The TCR CDR3 was amplified in a first-round RT-PCR using the HTBI primer set. Via MiXCR, TCRdb re-called the multiplex PCR reads, giving one row per CDR3 protein. The sample holds 620,000 or so distinct CDR3 sequences, about 15% seen once. The TCR was taken from a woman between 45 and 60 years old with Graves' ophthalmopathy. Input material: blood.

CDR3 DNA: TGTGCCAGCAGCTTCCTCGGGACGAACACCGGGGAGCTGTCTTTT. Protein sequence: CASSFLGTNTGELSF. V gene TRBV7-6 combines with J gene TRBJ2-2; either TRBD1 or TRBD2 may fit D (5 bases each). The CDR3 covers 15 residues. In germline, CDR1 is SGHVS, CDR2 FNYEAQ.